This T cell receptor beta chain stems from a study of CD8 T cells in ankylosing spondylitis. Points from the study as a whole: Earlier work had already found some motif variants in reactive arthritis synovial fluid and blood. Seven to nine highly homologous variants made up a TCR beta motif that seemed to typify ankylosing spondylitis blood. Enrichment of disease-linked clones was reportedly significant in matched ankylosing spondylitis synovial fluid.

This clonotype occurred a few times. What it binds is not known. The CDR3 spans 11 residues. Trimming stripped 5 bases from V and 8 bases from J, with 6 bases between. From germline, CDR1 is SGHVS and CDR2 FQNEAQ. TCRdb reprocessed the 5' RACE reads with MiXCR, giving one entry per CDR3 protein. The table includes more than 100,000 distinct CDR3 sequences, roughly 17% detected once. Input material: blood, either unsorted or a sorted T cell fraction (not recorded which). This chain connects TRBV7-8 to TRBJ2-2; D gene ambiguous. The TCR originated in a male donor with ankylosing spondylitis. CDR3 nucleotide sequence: TGTGCCAGCAGCCGCCTAGGGGAGCTGTTTTTT. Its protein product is CASSRLGELFF.